These 17 T cell receptor beta chains were sequenced from one sample in a study of Graves' ophthalmopathy and Graves' hyperthyroidism. Amplification targeted the TCR beta CDR3 regions, with RNA transcripts as the source material. Second-round multiplex PCR followed a first-round RT-PCR using HTBI primers. In TCRdb, the multiplex PCR reads were re-called with MiXCR into one record per CDR3 protein. The top ten hold around 6.5% of the sample, which has 500,000 to 700,000 distinct CDR3 sequences, 22% seen once. Specimen: peripheral blood. The receptors shown here come from a woman in her late teens or twenties with stable Graves' hyperthyroidism. Some clones in this sample may be carry-over from other donors' samples.

This clonotype occurred a few times. This rearrangement joins TRBV6-1 to TRBJ1-5; a possible D gene is TRBD1 (5 bases). The CDR3 covers 15 residues. The germline gives CDR1 MNHNS, CDR2 SASEGT. Trimming took 4 bases from V and 9 from J, leaving 19 bases between them. The CDR3, as DNA: TGTGCCAGCAGTGCACACGGCGCGGGGGGATCGCCCCAGCATTTT. Its translation is CASSAHGAGGSPQHF.

This clonotype was seen ten or more times. The chain couples TRBV6-1 to TRBJ1-1; D unresolved. The CDR3 is 15 residues long. The V end was cut by 5 bases, the J end by 4 bases, with 17 bases between. Germline assignment: CDR1 MNHNS and CDR2 SASEGT. Here the CDR3 DNA reads TGTGCCAGCAGTAGATACGGGTCGCTAGGCACTGAAGCTTTCTTT. Protein sequence: CASSRYGSLGTEAFF.

The chain links TRBV12-3 or TRBV12-4 to TRBJ1-1; no definite D call. This CDR3 region has 12 residues. V lost 1 base and J lost 5, with 5 bases in between. Here the CDR3 reads CASSLVQTEAFF. The CDR3, as DNA: TGTGCCAGCAGTTTAGTGCAAACTGAAGCTTTCTTT.

Ten or more counts support this clonotype. The chain joins TRBV10-3 to TRBJ2-7; 14 positions agree with TRBD2. Germline CDR1 reads ENHRY; CDR2 reads SYGVKD. V gave up 8 bases and J gave up 4 bases; unmatched junction bases: 7. The CDR3 spans 15 residues. As DNA, the CDR3 is TGTGCCATCGCCGGGACTAGCGGGAGTGCTTACGAGCAGTACTTC. Amino acids: CAIAGTSGSAYEQYF.

This clonotype was recorded many times. The chain is built from TRBV27 and TRBJ1-5, with D unresolved. V was shortened by 6 bases and J by 3 bases, with 12 bases between the two germline ends. From germline, CDR1 is MNHEY and CDR2 SMNVEV (reference sequence). This CDR3 contains 14 residues. The CDR3 sequence: CASRPAGYNQPQHF. As DNA, the CDR3 is TGTGCCAGCAGGCCCGCGGGATACAATCAGCCCCAGCATTTT.

At least ten counts were recorded for this clonotype. This CDR3 reads CASSPPGRPGANVLTF. As DNA, the CDR3 is TGTGCCAGCTCACCACCGGGGAGACCTGGGGCCAACGTCCTGACTTTC. This sequence joins TRBV18 and TRBJ2-6; possibly TRBD2 for D (5 bases). The CDR3 covers 16 residues. V dropped 0 bases and J dropped 2 bases, with 8 bases sitting between them. In germline, CDR1 is KGHSH, CDR2 LQKENI. The whole variable domain, remainder taken from reference TRBV18 and TRBJ2-6, is NAGVMQNPRHLVRRRGQEARLRCSPMKGHSHVYWYRQLPEEGLKFMVYLQKENIIDESGMPKERFSAEFPKEGPSILRIQQVVRGDSAAYFCASSPPGRPGANVLTFGAGSRLTVL.

The sample holds many counts of this clonotype. This rearrangement joins TRBV15 to TRBJ1-1; D is ambiguous. Per germline, CDR1 LNHNV and CDR2 YYDKDF (reference sequence). V gave up 0 bases and J gave up 4 bases, with 6 bases separating them. The CDR3 contains 13 residues. CDR3 nucleotide sequence: TGTGCCACCAGCAGAGATGAGATCACTGAAGCTTTCTTT. This codes for CATSRDEITEAFF.

This chain uses TRBV6-2 or TRBV6-3 with TRBJ1-1, with D unclear. V lost 6 bases to trimming and J lost 0 bases, with 11 bases between them. Germline V gene lookup returns CDR1 MNHEY and CDR2 SVGEGT. There are 14 residues in the CDR3. In DNA, the CDR3 is TGTGCCAGCAGACCTGGGGTGGTGAACACTGAAGCTTTCTTT. It encodes CASRPGVVNTEAFF.

The chain employs TRBV11-2 and TRBJ1-1; 12 bases are shared with TRBD1. Germline CDR1 is SGHAT and CDR2 is FQNNGV. With V trimmed by 4 bases and J by 3 bases, 9 bases remained unmatched. This CDR3 has 17 residues. CDR3 in DNA: TGTGCCAGCAGCTGGACCGGGACAGGGGGCGCGGACACTGAAGCTTTCTTT. Translating gives CASSWTGTGGADTEAFF.

This clonotype appeared a few times. The rearrangement links TRBV19 to TRBJ1-2; D remains ambiguous. This CDR3 comprises 15 residues. The germline CDR1 and CDR2 sequences are LNHDA and SQIVND (reference sequence). V was shortened by 5 bases and J by 0 bases, with 13 bases between the two germline ends. As DNA, the CDR3 is TGTGCCAGTAGTTCTGGACCGCTAGCTAACTATGGCTACACCTTC. It is translated as CASSSGPLANYGYTF.

This clonotype was recorded many times. The rearrangement joins TRBV2 to TRBJ1-2, with TRBD1 identical over 9 bases. Trimming at V came to 9 bases and at J to 2 bases, leaving 4 bases not matched to a gene. Germline V gene sequence: CDR1 SNHLY, CDR2 FYNNEI. The CDR3 has 13 residues. This chain's CDR3 is CASAGTGNYGYTF. The CDR3 DNA reads as TGTGCCAGTGCAGGGACAGGGAACTATGGCTACACCTTC. The full variable domain, in which reference TRBV2 and TRBJ1-2 provide the parts outside the CDR3, is EPEVTQTPSHQVTQMGQEVILRCVPISNHLYFYWYRQILGQKVEFLVSFYNNEISEKSEIFDDQFSVERPDGSNFTLKIRSTKLEDSAMYFCASAGTGNYGYTFGSGTRLTVV.

The sample holds many counts of this clonotype. J is TRBJ1-2 and V is TRBV30, with TRBD1 matching 7 bases. The CDR3 totals 14 residues. The junction had 12 bases not matched to a gene; V was cut back by 3 bases and J by 8 bases. Germline V CDR1 and CDR2: GTSNPN, SVGIG (reference sequence). The CDR3 sequence is CAWREGARMWGYTF. The DNA for the CDR3 is TGTGCCTGGAGAGAGGGGGCCCGAATGTGGGGCTACACCTTC.

J is TRBJ2-7 and V is TRBV9; 8 nucleotides line up with TRBD2. Germline loops: CDR1 SGDLS, CDR2 YYNGEE. The length of the CDR3 is 17 residues. V was clipped by 3 bases and J by 4 bases; unmatched bases: 15. The CDR3 DNA reads TGTGCCAGCAGCGCAACCCTAGGGGGTAGCGGGGAGTACGAGCAGTACTTC. Translation: CASSATLGGSGEYEQYF.

This clonotype was detected a few times. The V gene is TRBV20-1, the J gene TRBJ1-1, with D tentatively TRBD1 (6 bases). Trimming removed 6 bases at V and 3 bases at J, with 17 bases between. CDR3 length: 14 amino acids. Germline loops: CDR1 DFQATT, CDR2 SNEGSKA (reference sequence). The CDR3 is CSAPPRGGYTEAFF. The CDR3 coding sequence is TGCAGTGCCCCCCCCAGGGGCGGATACACTGAAGCTTTCTTT.

This clonotype was counted ten times or more. The J gene is TRBJ2-5, the V gene TRBV5-1; D remains ambiguous. This CDR3 is built from 15 residues. Trimming stripped 4 bases from V and 4 bases from J, with 17 bases between. Germline CDR1 and CDR2: SGHRS and YFSETQ. The CDR3 loop is CASSPPARKGETQYF. The CDR3 nucleotides read TGCGCCAGCAGCCCTCCTGCCCGCAAGGGAGAGACCCAGTACTTC.

The gene calls are TRBV7-9 and TRBJ2-5, with 7 nucleotides matching TRBD2. Trimming removed 11 bases from V and 5 bases from J; junction bases left unmatched: 5. Germline lookup yields CDR1 SEHNR and CDR2 FQNEAQ (reference sequence). CDR3 length equals 11 residues. The CDR3 nucleotides are TGTGCCGCGGGGGAAGCGGAGACCCAGTACTTC. This translates into CAAGEAETQYF.

The chain combines TRBV5-1 with TRBJ2-2; 12 nucleotides align to TRBD1. The germline CDR1 and CDR2 sequences are SGHRS and YFSETQ. The junction had 12 bases not matched to a gene; V was cut back by 4 bases and J by 5 bases. This CDR3 is 18 amino acids long. CDR3 bases: TGCGCCAGCAGCCCCGGGACAGGGGGCGGAGCTGGGACCGGGGAGCTGTTTTTT. This encodes CASSPGTGGGAGTGELFF.